The following is a T cell receptor (beta chain) sequence with its context. The data were obtained in a study of T cells in Graves' hyperthyroidism and ophthalmopathy. Germline CDR1 reads MGHRA; CDR2 reads YSYEKL. CDR3 length equals 16 residues. Trimming removed 1 base from V and 0 bases from J, with 10 bases in between. Patients between 18 and 65 years old had hyperthyroidism, newly diagnosed and lasting under 2 months. Exclusion of patients followed from uncontrolled infection, other autoimmune disease, pregnancy or lactation. TCR beta CDR3 sequences were amplified from RNA transcripts. The TCR CDR3 first-round RT-PCR relied on the HTBI primer set. TCRdb passed the multiplex PCR reads through MiXCR, listing each CDR3 protein once. The table lists more than 550,000 distinct CDR3 sequences, roughly a sixth of them singletons.

The chain recombines TRBV4-1 with TRBJ1-3; no clear D gene. The receptor's source is a woman aged 50 to 60 with Graves' hyperthyroidism that later progressed to Graves' ophthalmopathy. The sample taken for sequencing was blood. The CDR3 protein is CASSQGSTISGNTIYF. For the CDR3, the DNA is TGCGCCAGCAGCCAAGGGTCAACCATCTCTGGAAACACCATATATTTT.